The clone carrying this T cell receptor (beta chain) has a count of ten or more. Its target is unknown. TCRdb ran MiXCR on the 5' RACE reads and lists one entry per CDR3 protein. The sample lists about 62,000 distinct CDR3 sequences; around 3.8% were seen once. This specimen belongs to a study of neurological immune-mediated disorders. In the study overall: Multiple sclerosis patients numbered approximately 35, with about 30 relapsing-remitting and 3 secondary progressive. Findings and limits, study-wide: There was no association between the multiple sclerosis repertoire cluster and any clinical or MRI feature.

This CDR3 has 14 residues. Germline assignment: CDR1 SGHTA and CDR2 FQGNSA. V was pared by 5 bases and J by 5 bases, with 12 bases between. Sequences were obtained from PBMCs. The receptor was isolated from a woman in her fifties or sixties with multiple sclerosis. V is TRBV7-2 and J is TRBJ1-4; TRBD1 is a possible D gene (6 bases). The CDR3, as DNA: TGTGCCAGCAGCCTTCAGGGGAACAATGAAAAACTGTTTTTT. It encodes CASSLQGNNEKLFF.